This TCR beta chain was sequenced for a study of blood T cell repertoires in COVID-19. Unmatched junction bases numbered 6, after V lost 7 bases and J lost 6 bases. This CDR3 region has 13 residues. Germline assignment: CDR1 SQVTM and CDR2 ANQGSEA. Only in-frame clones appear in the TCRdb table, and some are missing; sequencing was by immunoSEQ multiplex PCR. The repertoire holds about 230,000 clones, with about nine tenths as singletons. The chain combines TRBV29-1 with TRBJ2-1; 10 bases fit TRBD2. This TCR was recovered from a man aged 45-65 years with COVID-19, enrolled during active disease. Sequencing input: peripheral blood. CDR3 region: CSAEGLARNEQFF. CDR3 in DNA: TGCAGCGCTGAGGGACTAGCGCGCAATGAGCAGTTCTTC.